The present TCR beta chain was sequenced within a study of cytomegalovirus exposure and HLA in healthy donors. Looking at the study overall: Drawn from HLA-typed donors, tens of millions of unique TCRs were held in an early data release.

Study-wide results and caveats: A reported reduction in N-insertions relative to the approximately 640-donor mean was seen in an Asian-associated ancestry cluster in a later analysis. Both high specificity and high sensitivity reportedly marked the classifier's diagnosis of cytomegalovirus status. An analysis done earlier found most TCR beta V segments productive about 87% or about 30% of the time.

PCR involved 60 Vbeta and 13 Jbeta primers. Some clones are missing from TCRdb's copy, which holds only in-frame ones; the method was immunoSEQ multiplex PCR. The data show 100,000 to 120,000 clones, with 60% to 85% seen just once and around 6% held by the top ten. Concerning this clone: Its antigen is currently unknown.

Sequenced material: PBMCs. The TCR originated in a male donor in good health and CMV-seronegative.

DNA of the CDR3: TGTGCCACCAGCAGAGGGGGGGACACTGAAGCTTTCTTT. Protein product: CATSRGGDTEAFF. The chain uses TRBV15 and TRBJ1-1; D perhaps matches TRBD1 (5 bases). CDR1 and CDR2 from the germline V gene are LNHNV and YYDKDF (reference sequence). CDR3 length: 13 residues. Trimming removed 1 base at V and 3 bases at J, with 6 bases between. The complete variable domain, with remaining parts taken from reference TRBV15 and TRBJ1-1, reads DAMVIQNPRYQVTQFGKPVTLSCSQTLNHNVMYWYQQKSSQAPKLLFHYYDKDFNNEADTPDNFQSRRPNTSFCFLDIRSPGLGDTAMYLCATSRGGDTEAFFGQGTRLTVV.